The next 3 T cell receptor beta chains were all read from a single sample in a study of monozygotic twins with inflammatory bowel disease. Following a re-call of the 5' RACE reads, TCRdb has one entry per CDR3 protein and lacks DNA. The sample has around 400,000 distinct CDR3 sequences. Specimen: blood. Receptors originate from a human donor with ulcerative colitis or Crohn's disease, or a healthy co-twin of an affected twin (not recorded which).

V gene TRBV9 combines with J gene TRBJ2-7; the D call from TCRdb, TRBD1, cannot be confirmed without DNA. This CDR3 has 15 residues. Per the germline V gene, CDR1 is SGDLS and CDR2 is YYNGEE. CDR3 loop: CASSVDATAVYEQYF.

V usage is TRBV5-1 and J usage is TRBJ2-1; TCRdb designates TRBD2, a call that cannot be tested without DNA. This CDR3 region has 13 residues. Germline V gene data show CDR1 as SGHRS and CDR2 as YFSETQ. The CDR3 is CASSLATYNEQFF.

The genes are TRBV7-9 and TRBJ1-1. Looked up from germline, CDR1 is SEHNR and CDR2 is FQNEAQ (reference sequence). This CDR3 comprises 13 residues. The CDR3 loop is CASTVTPNTEAFF.